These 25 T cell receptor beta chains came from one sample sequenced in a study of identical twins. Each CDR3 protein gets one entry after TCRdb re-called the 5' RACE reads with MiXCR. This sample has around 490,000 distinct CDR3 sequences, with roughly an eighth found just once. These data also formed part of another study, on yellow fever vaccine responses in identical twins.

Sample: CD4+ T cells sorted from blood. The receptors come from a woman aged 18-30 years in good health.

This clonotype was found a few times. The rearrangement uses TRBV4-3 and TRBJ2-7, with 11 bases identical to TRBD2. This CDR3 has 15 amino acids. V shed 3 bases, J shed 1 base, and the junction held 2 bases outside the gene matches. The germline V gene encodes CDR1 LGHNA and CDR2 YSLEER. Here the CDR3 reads CASSQGLADSYEQYF. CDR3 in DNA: TGCGCCAGCAGCCAGGGACTAGCGGATTCCTACGAGCAGTACTTC.

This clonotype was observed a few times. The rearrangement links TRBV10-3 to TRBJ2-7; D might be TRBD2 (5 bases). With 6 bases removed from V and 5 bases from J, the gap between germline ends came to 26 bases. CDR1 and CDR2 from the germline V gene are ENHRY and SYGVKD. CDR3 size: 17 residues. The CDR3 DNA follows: TGTGCCATCAGCAGAACCCAGTCGGGAAGGATATGGGACGAGCAGTACTTC. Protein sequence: CAISRTQSGRIWDEQYF.

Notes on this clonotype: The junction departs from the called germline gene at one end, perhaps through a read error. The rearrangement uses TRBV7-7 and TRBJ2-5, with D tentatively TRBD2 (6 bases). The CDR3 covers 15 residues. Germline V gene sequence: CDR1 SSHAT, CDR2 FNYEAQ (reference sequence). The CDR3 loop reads CASSSRPGVRETQYF. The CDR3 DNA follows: TGTGCTAGCAGCTCGCGGCCGGGGGTACGAGAGACCCAGTACTTC.

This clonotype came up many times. The CDR3 reads CASSYLAGLARTYEQYF. CDR3 in DNA: TGTGCCAGCAGTTACTTGGCAGGACTAGCGAGAACCTACGAGCAGTACTTC. The V gene is TRBV6-2 or TRBV6-3, the J gene TRBJ2-7; the match to TRBD2 covers 9 bases. The CDR3 length is 17 residues. Germline-derived CDR1 and CDR2 are MNHEY and SVGEGT. Losses at the gene ends were 1 base for V and 2 bases for J; bases not matched to a gene: 9.

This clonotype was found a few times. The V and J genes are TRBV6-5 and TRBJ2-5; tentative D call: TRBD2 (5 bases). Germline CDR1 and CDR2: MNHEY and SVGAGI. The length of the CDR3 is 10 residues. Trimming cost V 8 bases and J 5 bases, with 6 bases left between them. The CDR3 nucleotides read TGTGCCAGCGGGAGTGAGACCCAGTACTTC. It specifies CASGSETQYF.

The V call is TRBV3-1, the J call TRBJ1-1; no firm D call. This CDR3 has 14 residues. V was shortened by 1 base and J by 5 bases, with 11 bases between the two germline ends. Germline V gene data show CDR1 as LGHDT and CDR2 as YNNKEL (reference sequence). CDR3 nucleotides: TGTGCCAGCAGCCAAGGGGATAGTGTGACTGAAGCTTTCTTT. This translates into CASSQGDSVTEAFF.

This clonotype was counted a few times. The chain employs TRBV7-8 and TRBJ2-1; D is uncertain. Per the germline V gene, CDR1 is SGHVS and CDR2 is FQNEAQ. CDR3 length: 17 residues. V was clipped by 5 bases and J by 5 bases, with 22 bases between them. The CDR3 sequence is CASSQVGGWGGHNEQFF. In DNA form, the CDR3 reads TGTGCCAGCAGCCAAGTCGGCGGATGGGGTGGGCACAATGAGCAGTTCTTC.

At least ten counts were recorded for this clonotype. For the CDR3, the DNA is TGTGCCAGCAGCTTAGCTATGGGCAGTTTTTACGAGCAGTACTTC. Its protein product is CASSLAMGSFYEQYF. This chain joins TRBV7-2 and TRBJ2-7; D not certain. The V gene's germline CDR1 is SGHTA and CDR2 FQGNSA. V was shortened by 0 bases and J by 4 bases, with 13 bases between the two germline ends. The CDR3 is 15 amino acids.

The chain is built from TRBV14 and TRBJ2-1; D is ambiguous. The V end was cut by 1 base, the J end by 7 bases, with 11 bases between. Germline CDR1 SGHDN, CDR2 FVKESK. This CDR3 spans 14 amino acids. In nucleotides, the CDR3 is TGTGCCAGCAGCCAAGCATTATTCGGTAATGAGCAGTTCTTC. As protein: CASSQALFGNEQFF.

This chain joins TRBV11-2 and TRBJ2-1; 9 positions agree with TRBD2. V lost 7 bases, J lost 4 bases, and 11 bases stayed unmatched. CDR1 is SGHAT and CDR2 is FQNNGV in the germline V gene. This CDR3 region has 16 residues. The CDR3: CASTDTQTSGYNEQFF. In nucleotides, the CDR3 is TGTGCCAGCACCGATACCCAGACTAGCGGTTACAATGAGCAGTTCTTC.

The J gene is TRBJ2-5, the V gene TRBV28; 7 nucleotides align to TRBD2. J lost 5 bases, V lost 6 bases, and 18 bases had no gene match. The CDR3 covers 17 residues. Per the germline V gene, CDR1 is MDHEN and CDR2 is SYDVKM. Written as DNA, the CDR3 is TGTGCCAGCAGCGCCCCGGGGGGTGCGGGAGTAGGGGAGACCCAGTACTTC. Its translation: CASSAPGGAGVGETQYF.

CDR3 residues: CASRLDAHYGYTF. DNA for the CDR3: TGTGCCAGCAGACTAGACGCTCACTATGGCTACACCTTC. This chain joins TRBV6-1 and TRBJ1-2, with D unclear. Germline V lookup: CDR1 MNHNS, CDR2 SASEGT. The V gene lost 6 bases and the J gene lost 3 bases, with 11 bases spanning the gap. The CDR3 is made up of 13 amino acids.

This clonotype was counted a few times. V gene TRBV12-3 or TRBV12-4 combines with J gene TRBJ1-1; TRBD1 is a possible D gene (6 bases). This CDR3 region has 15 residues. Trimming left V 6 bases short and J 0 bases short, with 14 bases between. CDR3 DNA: TGTGCCAGCAGCTTCTTCGACAGGATGAACACTGAAGCTTTCTTT. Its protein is CASSFFDRMNTEAFF.

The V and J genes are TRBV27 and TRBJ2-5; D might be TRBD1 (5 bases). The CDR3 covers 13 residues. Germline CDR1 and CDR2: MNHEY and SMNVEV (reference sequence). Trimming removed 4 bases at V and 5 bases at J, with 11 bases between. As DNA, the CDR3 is TGTGCCAGCAGTTCAGGGTCGGTGGAGACCCAGTACTTC. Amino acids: CASSSGSVETQYF.

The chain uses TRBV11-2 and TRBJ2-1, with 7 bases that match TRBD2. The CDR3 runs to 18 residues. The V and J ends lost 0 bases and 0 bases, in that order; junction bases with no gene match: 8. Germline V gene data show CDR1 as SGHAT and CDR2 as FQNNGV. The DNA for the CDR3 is TGTGCCAGCAGCTTAGACCAGCGGGGCTTTAGCTCCTACAATGAGCAGTTCTTC. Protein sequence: CASSLDQRGFSSYNEQFF. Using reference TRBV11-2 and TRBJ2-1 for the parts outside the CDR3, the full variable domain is EAGVAQSPRYKIIEKRQSVAFWCNPISGHATLYWYQQILGQGPKLLIQFQNNGVVDDSQLPKDRFSAERLKGVDSTLKIQPAKLEDSAVYLCASSLDQRGFSSYNEQFFGPGTRLTVL.

The CDR3 sequence: CATSRDRQALNYGYTF. The CDR3 DNA reads TGTGCCACCAGCAGAGATCGGCAGGCCCTGAACTATGGCTACACCTTC. The gene calls are TRBV15 and TRBJ1-2; D ambiguous. The ends were cut back, 0 bases at V and 2 bases at J, with 13 bases in the middle. CDR3 size: 16 residues. Germline loops: CDR1 LNHNV, CDR2 YYDKDF (reference sequence).

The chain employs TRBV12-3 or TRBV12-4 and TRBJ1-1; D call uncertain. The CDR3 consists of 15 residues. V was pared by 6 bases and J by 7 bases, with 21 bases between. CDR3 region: CASSPTKERPNEAFF. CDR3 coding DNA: TGTGCCAGCAGCCCGACCAAGGAGCGCCCCAATGAAGCTTTCTTT.

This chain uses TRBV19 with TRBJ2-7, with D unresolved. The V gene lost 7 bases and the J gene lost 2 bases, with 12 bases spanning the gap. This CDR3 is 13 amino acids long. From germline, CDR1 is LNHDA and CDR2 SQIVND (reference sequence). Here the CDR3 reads CASNKGLAYEQYF. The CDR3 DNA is TGTGCCAGTAATAAGGGTCTGGCCTACGAGCAGTACTTC.

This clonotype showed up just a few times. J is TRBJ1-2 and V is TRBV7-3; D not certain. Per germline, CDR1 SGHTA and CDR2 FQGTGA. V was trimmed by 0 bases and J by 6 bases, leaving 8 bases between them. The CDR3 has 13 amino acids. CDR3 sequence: CASSLTGSDGYTF. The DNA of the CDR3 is TGTGCCAGCAGCTTAACAGGGTCCGATGGCTACACCTTC.

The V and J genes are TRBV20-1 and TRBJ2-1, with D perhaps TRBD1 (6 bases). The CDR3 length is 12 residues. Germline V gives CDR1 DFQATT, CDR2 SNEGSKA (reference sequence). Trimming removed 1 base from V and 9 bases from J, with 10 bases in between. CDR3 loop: CSARVRGGEQFF. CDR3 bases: TGCAGTGCTAGAGTTAGAGGGGGTGAGCAGTTCTTC.

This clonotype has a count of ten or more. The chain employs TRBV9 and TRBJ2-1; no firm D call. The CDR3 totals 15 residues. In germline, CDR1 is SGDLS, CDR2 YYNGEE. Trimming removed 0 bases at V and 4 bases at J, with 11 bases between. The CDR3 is CASSVASSGYNEQFF. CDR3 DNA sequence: TGTGCCAGCAGCGTAGCCAGCTCGGGTTACAATGAGCAGTTCTTC.

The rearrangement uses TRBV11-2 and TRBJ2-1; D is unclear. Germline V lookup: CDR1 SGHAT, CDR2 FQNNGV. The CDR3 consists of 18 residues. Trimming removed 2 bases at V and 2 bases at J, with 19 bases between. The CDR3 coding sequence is TGTGCCAGCAGCTTAAGAGGCGCGGCAAAGGGAACCTACAATGAGCAGTTCTTC. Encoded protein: CASSLRGAAKGTYNEQFF.

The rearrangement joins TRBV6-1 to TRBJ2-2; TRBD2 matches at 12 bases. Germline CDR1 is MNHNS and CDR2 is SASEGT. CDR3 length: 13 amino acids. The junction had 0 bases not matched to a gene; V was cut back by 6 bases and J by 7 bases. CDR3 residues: CASRLAGGGELFF. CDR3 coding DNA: TGTGCCAGCAGACTAGCGGGAGGCGGGGAGCTGTTTTTT.

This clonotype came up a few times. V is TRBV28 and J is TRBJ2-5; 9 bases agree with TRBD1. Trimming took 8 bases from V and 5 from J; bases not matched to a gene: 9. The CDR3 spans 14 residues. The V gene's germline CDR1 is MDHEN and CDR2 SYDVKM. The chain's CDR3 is CASDPGQGFETQYF. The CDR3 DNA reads TGTGCCAGCGATCCGGGACAGGGTTTCGAGACCCAGTACTTC.

Here the CDR3 reads CSDRNPPEREDQPQHF. The CDR3 DNA reads as TGCAGTGATCGAAACCCCCCAGAGAGGGAGGACCAGCCCCAGCATTTT. This rearrangement joins TRBV20-1 to TRBJ1-5, with D unresolved. Germline-derived CDR1 and CDR2 are DFQATT and SNEGSKA (reference sequence). The V gene lost 7 bases and the J gene lost 7 bases, with 26 bases spanning the gap. The CDR3 extends over 16 amino acids.